The 8 T cell receptor beta chains in this list originate from one sample, sequenced in a study of blood T cell repertoires in COVID-19. Some clones are missing from TCRdb's copy, which holds only in-frame ones; the method was immunoSEQ multiplex PCR. The data contain under 170,000 clones, about 86% of them seen just once; the ten biggest clones take up roughly 3.3%. Source material: peripheral blood. These receptors came from a man in his 70s with acute or convalescent COVID-19.

The chain is built from TRBV28 and TRBJ2-3; D possibly corresponds to TRBD2 (6 bases). Germline V gives CDR1 MDHEN, CDR2 SYDVKM. Trimming took 5 bases from V and 1 from J, leaving 16 bases between them. This CDR3 is 16 amino acids long. CDR3 bases: TGTGCCAGCAGTGCATCAAGGTCGGGAGGCACAGATACGCAGTATTTT. It encodes CASSASRSGGTDTQYF.

This chain uses TRBV27 with TRBJ1-5; D is possibly TRBD1 (6 bases). Germline CDR1 MNHEY, CDR2 SMNVEV (reference sequence). V was trimmed by 7 bases and J by 5 bases, leaving 9 bases between them. The CDR3 consists of 12 residues. In DNA form, the CDR3 reads TGTGCCAGCAATACAGGGCATCAGCCCCAGCATTTT. This codes for CASNTGHQPQHF.

The V call is TRBV7-9, the J call TRBJ1-2, with 7 bases that match TRBD1. The CDR3 spans 13 residues. Losses at the gene ends were 5 bases for V and 8 bases for J; bases not matched to a gene: 8. Germline CDR1 and CDR2: SEHNR and FQNEAQ (reference sequence). The CDR3 reads CASSRDREEGYTF. In DNA form, the CDR3 reads TGTGCCAGCAGCCGCGACAGGGAAGAAGGCTACACCTTC.

This chain connects TRBV5-6 to TRBJ2-2, with 9 bases aligning to TRBD1. Germline assignment: CDR1 SGHDT and CDR2 YYEEEE. There are 15 residues in the CDR3. The J segment lost 6 bases and the V segment lost 0 bases, leaving 3 bases of the junction unmatched. The DNA for the CDR3 is TGTGCCAGCAGCTTGGGGGACAGGGTCGCCGGGGAGCTGTTTTTT. Amino acid sequence: CASSLGDRVAGELFF.

The chain's CDR3 is CASSAVDRGGNQPQHF. CDR3 nucleotide sequence: TGTGCCAGCAGTGCTGTTGACAGGGGAGGCAATCAGCCCCAGCATTTT. The gene calls are TRBV6-1 and TRBJ1-5, with 8 bases lining up with TRBD1. CDR3 size: 16 residues. With 4 bases clipped from V and 2 bases from J, the junction kept 7 bases outside the gene matches. Germline values: CDR1 MNHNS, CDR2 SASEGT.

Comments on this clone: At one end the junction does not follow the germline gene, possibly because of a read error. V and J are TRBV15 and TRBJ2-7, with 7 bases fitting TRBD1. This CDR3 region has 13 residues. Germline assignment: CDR1 LNHNV and CDR2 YYDKDF (reference sequence). The CDR3 region is CATRRGQAYEQYF. Here the CDR3 DNA reads TGTGCCACCAGAAGAGGACAGGCCTACGAGCAGTACTTC.

The rearrangement joins TRBV6-5 to TRBJ2-1, with D perhaps matching TRBD1 (5 bases). Trimming removed 0 bases from V and 10 bases from J, with 10 bases in between. The CDR3 covers 13 residues. Germline CDR1 reads MNHEY; CDR2 reads SVGAGI. The CDR3 reads CASSYSRTNEQFF. CDR3 bases: TGTGCCAGCAGTTACTCCCGGACAAACGAGCAGTTCTTC.

The chain couples TRBV24-1 to TRBJ2-5; 7 bases line up with TRBD1. The CDR3 length is 15 residues. With 2 bases clipped from V and 4 bases from J, the junction kept 6 bases outside the gene matches. Germline-derived CDR1 and CDR2 are KGHDR and SFDVKD. CDR3 bases: TGTGCCACCAGTGATTCGCGTTCAGGGGGAGAGACCCAGTACTTC. This encodes CATSDSRSGGETQYF.